The subject of this entry is one T cell receptor beta chain. These data belong to a study of cytomegalovirus exposure and HLA in healthy donors. This CDR3 has 15 residues. Per germline, CDR1 MNHEY and CDR2 SVGAGI. V lost 0 bases and J 5 bases, leaving 13 bases between the germline ends. This PCR relied on a set of 60 Vbeta primers and 13 Jbeta primers. Data came from immunoSEQ multiplex PCR; TCRdb stores just in-frame clones and leaves some out. Of approximately 90,000 clones in the sample, 55% to 75% were seen once. The clonotype was recovered from a woman aged 45-60 years in good health and CMV-seropositive. The rearrangement links TRBV6-5 to TRBJ1-1; no firm D call. The sequencing input was PBMCs. This CDR3 is CASSYSTSGITEAFF. In nucleotides, the CDR3 is TGTGCCAGCAGTTACTCGACTTCGGGGATTACTGAAGCTTTCTTT.